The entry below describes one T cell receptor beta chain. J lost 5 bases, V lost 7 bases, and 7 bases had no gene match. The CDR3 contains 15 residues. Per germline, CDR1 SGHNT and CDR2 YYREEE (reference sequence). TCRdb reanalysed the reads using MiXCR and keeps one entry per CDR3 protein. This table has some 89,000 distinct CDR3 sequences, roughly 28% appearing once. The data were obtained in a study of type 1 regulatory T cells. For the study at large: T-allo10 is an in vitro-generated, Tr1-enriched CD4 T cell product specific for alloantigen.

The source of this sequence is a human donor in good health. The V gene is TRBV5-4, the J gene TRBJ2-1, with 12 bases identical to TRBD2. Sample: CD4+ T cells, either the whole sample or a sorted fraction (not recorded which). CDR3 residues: CASFPLAGGDNEQFF. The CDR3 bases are TGTGCCAGCTTTCCCCTAGCGGGGGGGGACAATGAGCAGTTCTTC.